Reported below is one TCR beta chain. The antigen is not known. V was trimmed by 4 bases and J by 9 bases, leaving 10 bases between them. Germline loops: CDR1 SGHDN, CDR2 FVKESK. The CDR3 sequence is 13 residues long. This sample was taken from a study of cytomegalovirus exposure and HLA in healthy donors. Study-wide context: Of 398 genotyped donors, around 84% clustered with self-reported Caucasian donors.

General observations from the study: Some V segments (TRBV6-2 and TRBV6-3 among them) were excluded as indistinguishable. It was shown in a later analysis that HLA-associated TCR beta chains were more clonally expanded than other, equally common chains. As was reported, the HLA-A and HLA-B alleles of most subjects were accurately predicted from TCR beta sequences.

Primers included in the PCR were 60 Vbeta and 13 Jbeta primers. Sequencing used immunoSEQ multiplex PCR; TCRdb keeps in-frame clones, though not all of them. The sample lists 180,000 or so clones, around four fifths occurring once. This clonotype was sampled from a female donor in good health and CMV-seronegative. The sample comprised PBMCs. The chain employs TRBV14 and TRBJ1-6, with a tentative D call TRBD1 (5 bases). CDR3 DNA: TGTGCCAGCAGCCGGGGAGGGACTTCACCCCTCCACTTT. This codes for CASSRGGTSPLHF.